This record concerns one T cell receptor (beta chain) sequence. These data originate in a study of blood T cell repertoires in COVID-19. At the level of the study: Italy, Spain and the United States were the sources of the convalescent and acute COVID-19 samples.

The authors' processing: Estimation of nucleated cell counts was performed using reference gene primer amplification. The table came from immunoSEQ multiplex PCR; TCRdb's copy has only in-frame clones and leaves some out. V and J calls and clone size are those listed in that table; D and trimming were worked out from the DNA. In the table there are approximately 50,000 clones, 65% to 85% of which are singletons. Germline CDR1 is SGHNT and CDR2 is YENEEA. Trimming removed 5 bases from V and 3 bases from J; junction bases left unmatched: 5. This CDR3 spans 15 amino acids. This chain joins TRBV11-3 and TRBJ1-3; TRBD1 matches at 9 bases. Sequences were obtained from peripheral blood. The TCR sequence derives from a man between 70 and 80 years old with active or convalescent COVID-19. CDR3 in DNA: TGTGCCAGCAGCCCCCGGACAGGGGATGGAAACACCATATATTTT. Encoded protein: CASSPRTGDGNTIYF.